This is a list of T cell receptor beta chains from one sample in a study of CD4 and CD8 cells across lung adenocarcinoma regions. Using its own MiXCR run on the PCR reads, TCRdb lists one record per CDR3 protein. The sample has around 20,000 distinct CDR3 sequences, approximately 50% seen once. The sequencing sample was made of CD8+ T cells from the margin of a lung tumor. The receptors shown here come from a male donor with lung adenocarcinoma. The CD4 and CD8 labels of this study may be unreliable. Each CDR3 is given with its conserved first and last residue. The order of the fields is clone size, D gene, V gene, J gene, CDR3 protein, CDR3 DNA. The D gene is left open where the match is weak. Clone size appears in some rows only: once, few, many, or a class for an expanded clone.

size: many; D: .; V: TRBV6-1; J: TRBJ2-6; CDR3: CASSDNSGANVLTF; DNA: TGTGCCAGCAGCGACAACTCTGGGGCCAACGTCCTGACTTTC
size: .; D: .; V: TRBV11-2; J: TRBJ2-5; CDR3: CASSLEPMTQYF; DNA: TGTGCCAGCAGCTTAGAACCTATGACCCAGTACTTC
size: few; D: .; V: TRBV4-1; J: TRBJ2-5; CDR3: CASSQEGFQETQYF; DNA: TGCGCCAGCAGCCAAGAAGGGTTCCAAGAGACCCAGTACTTC
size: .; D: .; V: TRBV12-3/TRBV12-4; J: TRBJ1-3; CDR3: CASSLGTAGNTIYF; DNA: TGTGCCAGCAGTTTAGGCACCGCTGGAAACACCATATATTTT
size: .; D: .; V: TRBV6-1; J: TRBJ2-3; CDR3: CASSTVGRAADTQYF; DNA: TGTGCCAGCTCCACGGTCGGGCGAGCGGCAGATACGCAGTATTTC
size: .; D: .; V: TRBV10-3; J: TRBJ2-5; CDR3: CAAGLGGSERETQYF; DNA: TGTGCCGCGGGGCTCGGGGGCAGTGAGCGAGAGACCCAGTACTTC
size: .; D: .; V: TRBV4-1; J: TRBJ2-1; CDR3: CASSQVGAGRFGEQFF; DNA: TGCGCCAGCAGCCAAGTGGGGGCGGGAAGGTTCGGTGAGCAGTTCTTC
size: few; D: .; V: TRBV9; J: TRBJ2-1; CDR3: CASSSPLNEQFF; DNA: TGTGCCAGCAGCTCTCCGCTAAATGAGCAGTTCTTC
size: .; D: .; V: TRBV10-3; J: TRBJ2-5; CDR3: CAGSKGGRAEDTQYF; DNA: TGTGCCGGGTCCAAAGGGGGACGAGCGGAAGATACGCAGTACTTC
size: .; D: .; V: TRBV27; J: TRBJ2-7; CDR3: CASSRARSGYEQYF; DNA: TGTGCCAGTAGCCGGGCGCGTTCGGGCTACGAGCAGTACTTC
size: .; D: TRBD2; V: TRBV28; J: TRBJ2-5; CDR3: CAGSGGGLPETQYF; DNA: TGTGCGGGCAGCGGGGGGGGACTCCCAGAGACCCAGTACTTC
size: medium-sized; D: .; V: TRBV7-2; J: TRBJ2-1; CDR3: CASTKALKSYNEQFF; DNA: TGTGCCAGCACCAAGGCCCTTAAATCCTACAATGAGCAGTTCTTC
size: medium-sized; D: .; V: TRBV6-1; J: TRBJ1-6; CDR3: CASSDRGRNSPLHF; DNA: TGTGCCAGCAGTGACAGGGGCCGGAATTCACCCCTCCACTTT
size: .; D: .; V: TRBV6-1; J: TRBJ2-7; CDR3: CASSEIPGHSYEQYF; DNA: TGTGCCAGCAGTGAAATCCCGGGACACTCCTACGAGCAGTACTTC
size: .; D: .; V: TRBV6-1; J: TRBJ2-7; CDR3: CASTSGTGLYEQYF; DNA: TGTGCCAGCACTAGCGGGACAGGGCTCTACGAGCAGTACTTC
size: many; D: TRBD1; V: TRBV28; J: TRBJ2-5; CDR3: CASSPGQGILETQYF; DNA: TGTGCCAGCAGTCCCGGACAGGGGATACTCGAGACCCAGTACTTC
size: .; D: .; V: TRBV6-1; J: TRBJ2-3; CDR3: CASSEALINTQYF; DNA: TGTGCCAGCAGTGAAGCCCTTATAAATACGCAGTATTTT
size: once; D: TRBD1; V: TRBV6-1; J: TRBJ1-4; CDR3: CASSDNRGGGGLFF; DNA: TGTGCCAGCAGTGACAACAGGGGGGGGGGAGGACTGTTTTTT
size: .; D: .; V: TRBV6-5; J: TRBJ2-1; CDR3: CARGLGMRAKNTQYF; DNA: TGTGCCCGCGGTTTGGGGATGAGAGCCAAAAACACTCAGTATTTC
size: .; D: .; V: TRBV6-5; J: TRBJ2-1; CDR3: CASKLDHSYNEQFF; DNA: TGTGCCAGCAAGTTGGACCACTCCTACAATGAGCAGTTCTTC
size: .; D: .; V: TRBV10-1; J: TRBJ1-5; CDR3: CASTPTDVHPPLHF; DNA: TGCGCCAGCACTCCGACAGACGTACATCCACCCCTCCATTTT
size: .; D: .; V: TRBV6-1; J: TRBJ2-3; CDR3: CGGSDRDTQYF; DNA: TGTGGGGGCAGTGACCGAGATACGCAGTACTTT
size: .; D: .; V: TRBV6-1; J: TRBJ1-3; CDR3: CASSRDNSGNTIYF; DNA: TGTGCCAGCAGCCGGGACAACTCTGGAAACACCATATATTTT
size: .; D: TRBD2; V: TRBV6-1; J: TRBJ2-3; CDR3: CARGFAGGGKDTQYF; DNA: TGTGCCAGGGGGTTCGCGGGAGGGGGCAAAGATACGCAGTATTTT
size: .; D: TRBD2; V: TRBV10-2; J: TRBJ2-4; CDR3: CASSRLAGAKDTQYF; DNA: TGCGCCAGCAGCCGACTAGCGGGAGCCAAAGATACTCAGTACTTC
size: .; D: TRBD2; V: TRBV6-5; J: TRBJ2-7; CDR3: CASSYSILAGPGPNEQYF; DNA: TGTGCCAGCAGTTACTCGATCCTAGCGGGCCCGGGCCCTAACGAGCAGTACTTC
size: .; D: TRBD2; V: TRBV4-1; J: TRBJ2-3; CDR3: CASSQRLAGVTSTDTQYF; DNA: TGCGCCAGCAGCCAGCGACTAGCGGGAGTTACTAGCACAGATACGCAGTATTTT
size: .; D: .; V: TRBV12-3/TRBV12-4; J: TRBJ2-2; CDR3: CASRPLIEDGELFF; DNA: TGTGCCAGCAGACCACTCATCGAGGACGGGGAGCTGTTTTTT
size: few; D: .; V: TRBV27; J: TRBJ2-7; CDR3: CASSLLGMDEQYF; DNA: TGTGCCAGCAGTTTGTTGGGTATGGACGAGCAGTACTTC
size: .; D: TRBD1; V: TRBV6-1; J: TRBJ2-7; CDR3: CASSRGGTGTIHEQYF; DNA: TGTGCCAGCAGCAGGGGGGGGACAGGGACAATCCACGAGCAGTACTTC